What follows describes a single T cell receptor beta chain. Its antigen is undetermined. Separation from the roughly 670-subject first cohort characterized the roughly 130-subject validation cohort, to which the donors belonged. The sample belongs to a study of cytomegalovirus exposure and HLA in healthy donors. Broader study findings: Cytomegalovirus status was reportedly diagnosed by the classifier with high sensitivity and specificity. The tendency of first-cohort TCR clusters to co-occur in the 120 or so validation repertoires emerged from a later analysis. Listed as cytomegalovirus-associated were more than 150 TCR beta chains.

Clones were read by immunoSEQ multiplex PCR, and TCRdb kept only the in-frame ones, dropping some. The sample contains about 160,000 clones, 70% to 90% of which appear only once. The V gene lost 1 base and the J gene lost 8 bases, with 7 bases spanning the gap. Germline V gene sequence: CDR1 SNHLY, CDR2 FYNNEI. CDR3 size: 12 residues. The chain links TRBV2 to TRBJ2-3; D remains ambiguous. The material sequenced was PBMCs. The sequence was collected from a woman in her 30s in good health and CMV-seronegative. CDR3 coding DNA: TGTGCCAGCAGTGAAGAATTTGGTACGCAGTATTTT. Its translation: CASSEEFGTQYF.